In this sample, the clone carrying this T cell receptor (beta chain) turned up a few times. What it recognizes is unknown. The CDR3 is 15 amino acids. Germline V CDR1 and CDR2: SGHTA, FQGNSA. Trimming took off 5 bases at V and 4 bases at J, with 14 bases between the two ends. The data are from a study of beta chain features in type 1 diabetes. Study results and limitations: VDJ junctions sequenced from type 1 diabetes patients showed fewer insertions and more deletions. Among patients with Type 1 diabetes, TCRB CDR3s were moderately but significantly shorter in every one of the four CD4+ subsets.

The investigators reverse transcribed all of the isolated RNA, so they sequenced expressed TCRB transcripts. Profiling relied on immunoSEQ multiplex PCR, and the TCRdb table lists in-frame clones only, not all of them. The sample carries hundreds of thousands of clones, 15% to 19% recorded once. Cell sorting via CD45RO/CCR7/CD25/CD127/CD95/CD27 was performed to obtain CD4+ naive, central memory, regulatory and stem cell-like memory cells. The specimen sequenced was naive CD4+ T cells from blood. The TCR originated in a man between 18 and 35 years old in good health. The chain joins TRBV7-2 to TRBJ1-4; D gene ambiguous. The CDR3 spells CASSGAYGSNEKLFF. The DNA of the CDR3 is TGTGCCAGCAGCGGCGCCTACGGGAGTAATGAAAAACTGTTTTTT.